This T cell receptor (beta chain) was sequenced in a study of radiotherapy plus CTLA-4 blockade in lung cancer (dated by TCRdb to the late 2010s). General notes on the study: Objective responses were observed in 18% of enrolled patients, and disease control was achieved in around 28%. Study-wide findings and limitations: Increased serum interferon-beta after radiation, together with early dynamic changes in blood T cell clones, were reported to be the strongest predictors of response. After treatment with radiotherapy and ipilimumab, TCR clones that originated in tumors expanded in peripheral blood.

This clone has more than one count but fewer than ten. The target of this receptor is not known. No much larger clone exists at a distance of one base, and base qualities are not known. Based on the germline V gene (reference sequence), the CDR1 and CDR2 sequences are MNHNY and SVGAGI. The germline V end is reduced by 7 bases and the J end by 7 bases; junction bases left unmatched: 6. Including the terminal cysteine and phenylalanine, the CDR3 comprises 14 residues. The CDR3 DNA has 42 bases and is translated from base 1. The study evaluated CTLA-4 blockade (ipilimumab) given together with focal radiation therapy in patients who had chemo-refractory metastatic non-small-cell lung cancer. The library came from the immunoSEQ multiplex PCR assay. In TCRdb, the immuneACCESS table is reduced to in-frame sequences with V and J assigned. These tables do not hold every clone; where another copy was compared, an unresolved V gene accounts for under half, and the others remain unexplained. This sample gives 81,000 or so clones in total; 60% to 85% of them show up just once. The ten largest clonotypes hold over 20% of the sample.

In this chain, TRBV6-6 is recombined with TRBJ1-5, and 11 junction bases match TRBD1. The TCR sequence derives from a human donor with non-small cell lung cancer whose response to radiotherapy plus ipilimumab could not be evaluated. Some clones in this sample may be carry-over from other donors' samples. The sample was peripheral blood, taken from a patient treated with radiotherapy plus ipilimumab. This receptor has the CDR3 CASTRDRGFQPQHF. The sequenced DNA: TGTGCCAGCACCCGGGACAGGGGGTTCCAGCCCCAGCATTTT.